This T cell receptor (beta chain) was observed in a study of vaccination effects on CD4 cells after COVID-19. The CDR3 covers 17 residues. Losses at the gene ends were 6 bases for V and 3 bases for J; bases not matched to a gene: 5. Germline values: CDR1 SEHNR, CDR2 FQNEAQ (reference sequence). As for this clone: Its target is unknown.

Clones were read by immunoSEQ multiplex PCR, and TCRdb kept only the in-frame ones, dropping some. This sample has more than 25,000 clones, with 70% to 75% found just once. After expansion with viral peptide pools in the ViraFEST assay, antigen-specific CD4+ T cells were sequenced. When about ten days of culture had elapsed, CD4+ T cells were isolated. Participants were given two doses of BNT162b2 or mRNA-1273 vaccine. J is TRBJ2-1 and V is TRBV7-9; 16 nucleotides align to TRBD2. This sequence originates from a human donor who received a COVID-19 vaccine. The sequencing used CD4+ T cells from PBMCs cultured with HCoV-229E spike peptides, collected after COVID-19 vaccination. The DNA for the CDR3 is TGTGCCAGCAGAGGGACTAGCGGGAGGGTCGACTACAATGAGCAGTTCTTC. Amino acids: CASRGTSGRVDYNEQFF.